This TCR beta chain was captured by sequencing in a study of blood T cell repertoires in COVID-19. Sequencing was performed with immunoSEQ multiplex PCR; in TCRdb, only in-frame clones are kept and a portion is missing. The profile shows approximately 250,000 clones, roughly four fifths of them singletons. The germline V gene encodes CDR1 WNHNN and CDR2 SYGVQD (reference sequence). The CDR3 contains 12 residues. With 9 bases removed from V and 5 bases from J, the gap between germline ends came to 13 bases. Individuals drawn from 20 to 30 US areas were about 18 to 100 years old. Resolution of symptoms, clearance, or two negative PCRs was present in recovered Cohort 3 donors.

The sequenced material came from PBMCs or T cells enriched from blood (not recorded which). This receptor was identified in a man aged 40-49 years who had recovered from COVID-19. This rearrangement joins TRBV10-1 to TRBJ1-2; D unclear. This chain's CDR3 is CARRFTIYGYTF. CDR3 coding DNA: TGCGCCAGGCGCTTCACTATTTATGGCTACACCTTC.